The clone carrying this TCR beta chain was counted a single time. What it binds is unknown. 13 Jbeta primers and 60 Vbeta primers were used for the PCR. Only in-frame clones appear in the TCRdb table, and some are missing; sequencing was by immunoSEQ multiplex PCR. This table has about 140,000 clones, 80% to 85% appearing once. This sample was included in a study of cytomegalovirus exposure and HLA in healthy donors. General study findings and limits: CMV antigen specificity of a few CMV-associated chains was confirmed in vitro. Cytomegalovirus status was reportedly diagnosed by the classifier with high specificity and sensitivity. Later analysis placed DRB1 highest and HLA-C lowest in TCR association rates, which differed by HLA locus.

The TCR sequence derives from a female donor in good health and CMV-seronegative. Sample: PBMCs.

CDR3 in amino acids: CASSPREDEKLFF. The CDR3, as DNA: TGTGCCAGCAGCCCCCGTGAGGATGAAAAACTGTTTTTT. The chain links TRBV27 to TRBJ1-4; the D is unclear. The CDR3 consists of 13 residues. V dropped 6 bases and J dropped 6 bases, with 11 bases sitting between them. Germline V gives CDR1 MNHEY, CDR2 SMNVEV (reference sequence).